Sequencing of this T cell receptor (beta chain) was carried out in a study of blood T cell repertoires in COVID-19 (dated by TCRdb to the early 2020s). Study-wide context: Collaborator samples came from the United States, Italy and Spain and covered acute and convalescent phases of COVID-19. The prospective study material was composed of cDNA or gDNA derived from T cells, B-cell-depleted T cells, or PBMCs. Deeply sampled blood TCRbeta repertoires from subjects exposed to, actively infected with, or recovered from COVID-19 were included in the dataset. The repertoires were released in a freely available public database intended as a resource for research on the immune response to SARS-CoV-2. The samples were drawn from the first 160 participants of the ongoing ImmuneRACE study and from over 950 subjects provided by 6 global collaborators. A de-identified subject ID, COVID-19 status, age in years and sex were almost always included in the sample metadata. HLA class I and class II types, where available, came from metadata supplied by the sample provider rather than from assay-based typing. Overall study results and their limits: Clinical and demographic metadata were provided uncurated, with the amount varying by source and participant.

The collaborating institutions used their own protocols to collect whole blood in K2EDTA tubes. For TCRbeta analysis, collaborators shipped samples in one of three forms: frozen whole blood, isolated PBMCs, or DNA extracted from either of those sample types. Details on this clone: Its antigen target is currently unknown. The record has no base qualities; no much larger clone is one base away.

TCRbeta CDR3 regions were amplified from genomic DNA by means of the immunoSEQ Assay, a bias-controlled multiplex PCR. The source study handled its data this way. The number of nucleated cells in each sample was estimated by amplification of reference gene primers within the assay. To quantify the absolute abundance of each unique TCRbeta CDR3 rearrangement, sequence reads were collapsed and filtered. For each sample, productive Simpson clonality was calculated by taking the square root of Simpson's diversity index across productive rearrangements. TCRdb stores this immuneACCESS table with in-frame sequences only. Part of the clones is absent; in the studies checked, under half of the shortfall reflects unresolved V genes, and no reason is known for the rest. From that table come the V and J calls and clone size; the DNA was used to work out D and trimming. The sample data list 30,000 to 45,000 clones, and roughly 88% of these were observed just once. Clones ranked in the top ten supply 4.9% of the sample.

This TCR was sampled from a woman in her 70s with active COVID-19. The sequenced material came from peripheral blood.

The CDR3 protein is CASSYGGYGKLFF. The DNA is as follows: TGTGCCAGCAGTTACGGGGGATACGGAAAACTGTTTTTT. The rearrangement joined TRBV27 to TRBJ1-4, and possibly TRBD1, on 5 matching bases. V sheds 4 bases and J sheds 10 bases, leaving 13 bases between their ends. The CDR3 holds 13 amino acids from the cysteine to the phenylalanine. This entry keeps only the CDR3 DNA: 39 bases, framed from base 1. CDR1 and CDR2 (MNHEY, SMNVEV) derive from the germline V gene (reference sequence).